This paragraph reports one T cell receptor (beta chain). Its antigen remains unidentified. PBMCs were isolated at a quantity of at least 6.5 million per sample. This sample is part of a study of blood T cells in healthy people across ages. Findings of the study overall: Bulk PBMC profiling left naive and antigen-experienced comparisons inconclusive.

V gave up 8 bases and J gave up 10 bases; unmatched junction bases: 17. CDR3 length equals 15 residues. A J-beta primer mix and a sample-barcoded 5' primer were used in a second PCR of about 7 to 12 cycles. TCRdb re-derived calls from the 5' RACE reads in MiXCR, one entry per CDR3 protein. The table shows fewer than 2 million distinct CDR3 sequences, with 35% to 50% occurring only once. Material for sequencing was blood. This receptor was taken from a human donor in good health. The chain couples TRBV12-3 or TRBV12-4 to TRBJ1-2, with 9 positions matching TRBD1. CDR3 DNA: TGTGCCAGCGCCACAGGGGGACAGGGCTTATACGACTACACCTTC. Protein sequence: CASATGGQGLYDYTF.